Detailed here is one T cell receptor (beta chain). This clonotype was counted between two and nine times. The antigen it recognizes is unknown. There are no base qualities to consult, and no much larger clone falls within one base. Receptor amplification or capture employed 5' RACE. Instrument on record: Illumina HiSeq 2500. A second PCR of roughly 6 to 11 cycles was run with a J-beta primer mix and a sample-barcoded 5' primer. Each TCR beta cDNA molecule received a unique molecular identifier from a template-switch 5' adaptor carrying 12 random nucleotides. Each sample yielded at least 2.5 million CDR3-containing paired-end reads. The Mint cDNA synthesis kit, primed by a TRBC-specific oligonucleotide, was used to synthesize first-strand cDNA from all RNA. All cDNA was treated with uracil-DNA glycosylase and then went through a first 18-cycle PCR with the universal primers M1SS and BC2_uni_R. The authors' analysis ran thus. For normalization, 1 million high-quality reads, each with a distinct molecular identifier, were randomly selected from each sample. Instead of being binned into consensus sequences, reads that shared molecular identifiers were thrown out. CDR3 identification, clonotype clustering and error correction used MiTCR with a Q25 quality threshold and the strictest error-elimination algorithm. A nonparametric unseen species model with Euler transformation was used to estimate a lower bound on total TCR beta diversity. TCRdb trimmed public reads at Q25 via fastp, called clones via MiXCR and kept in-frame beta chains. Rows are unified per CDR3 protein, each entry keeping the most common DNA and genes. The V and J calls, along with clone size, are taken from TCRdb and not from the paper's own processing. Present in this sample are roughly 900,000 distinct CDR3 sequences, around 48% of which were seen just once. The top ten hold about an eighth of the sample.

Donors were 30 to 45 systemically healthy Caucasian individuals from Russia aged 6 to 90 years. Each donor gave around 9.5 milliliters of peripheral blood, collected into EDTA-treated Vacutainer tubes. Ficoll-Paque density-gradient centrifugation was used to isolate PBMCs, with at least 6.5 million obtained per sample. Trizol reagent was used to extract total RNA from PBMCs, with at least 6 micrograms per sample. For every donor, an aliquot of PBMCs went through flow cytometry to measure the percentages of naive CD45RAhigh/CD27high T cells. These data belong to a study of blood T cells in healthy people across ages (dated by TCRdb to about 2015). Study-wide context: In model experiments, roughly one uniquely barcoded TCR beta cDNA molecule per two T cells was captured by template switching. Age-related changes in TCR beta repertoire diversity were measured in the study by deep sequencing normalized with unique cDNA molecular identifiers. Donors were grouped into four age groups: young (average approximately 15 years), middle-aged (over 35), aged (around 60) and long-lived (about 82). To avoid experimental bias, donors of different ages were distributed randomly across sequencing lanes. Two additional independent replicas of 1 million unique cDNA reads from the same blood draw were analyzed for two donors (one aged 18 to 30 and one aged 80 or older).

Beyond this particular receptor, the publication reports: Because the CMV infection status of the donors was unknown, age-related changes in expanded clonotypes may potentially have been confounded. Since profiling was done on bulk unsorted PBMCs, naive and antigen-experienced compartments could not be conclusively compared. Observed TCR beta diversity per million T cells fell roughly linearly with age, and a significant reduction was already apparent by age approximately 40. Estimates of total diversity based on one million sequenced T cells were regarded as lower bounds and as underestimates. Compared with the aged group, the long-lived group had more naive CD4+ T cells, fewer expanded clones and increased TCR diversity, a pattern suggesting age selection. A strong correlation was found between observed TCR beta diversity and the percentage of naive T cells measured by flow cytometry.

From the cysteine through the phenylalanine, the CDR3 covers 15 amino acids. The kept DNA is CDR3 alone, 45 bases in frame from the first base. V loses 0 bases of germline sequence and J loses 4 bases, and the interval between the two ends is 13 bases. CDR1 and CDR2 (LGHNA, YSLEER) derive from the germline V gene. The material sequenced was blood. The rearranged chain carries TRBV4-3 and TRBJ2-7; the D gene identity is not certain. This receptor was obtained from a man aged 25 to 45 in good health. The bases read TGCGCCAGCAGCCAAGACCTCGAAAGCGATTACGAGCAGTACTTC. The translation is CASSQDLESDYEQYF.